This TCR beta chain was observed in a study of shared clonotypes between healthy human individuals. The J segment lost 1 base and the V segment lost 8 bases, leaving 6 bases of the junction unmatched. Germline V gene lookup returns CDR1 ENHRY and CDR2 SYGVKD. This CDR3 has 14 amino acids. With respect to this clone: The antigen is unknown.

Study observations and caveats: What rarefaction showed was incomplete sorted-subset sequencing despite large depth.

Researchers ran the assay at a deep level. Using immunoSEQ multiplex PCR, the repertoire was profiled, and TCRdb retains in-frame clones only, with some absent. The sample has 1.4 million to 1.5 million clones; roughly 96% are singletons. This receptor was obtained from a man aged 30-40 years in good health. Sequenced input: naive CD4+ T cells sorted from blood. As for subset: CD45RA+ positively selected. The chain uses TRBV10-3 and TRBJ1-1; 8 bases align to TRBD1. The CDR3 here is CAIAAGQGNTEAFF. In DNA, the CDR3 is TGTGCCATCGCGGCCGGACAGGGGAACACTGAAGCTTTCTTT.